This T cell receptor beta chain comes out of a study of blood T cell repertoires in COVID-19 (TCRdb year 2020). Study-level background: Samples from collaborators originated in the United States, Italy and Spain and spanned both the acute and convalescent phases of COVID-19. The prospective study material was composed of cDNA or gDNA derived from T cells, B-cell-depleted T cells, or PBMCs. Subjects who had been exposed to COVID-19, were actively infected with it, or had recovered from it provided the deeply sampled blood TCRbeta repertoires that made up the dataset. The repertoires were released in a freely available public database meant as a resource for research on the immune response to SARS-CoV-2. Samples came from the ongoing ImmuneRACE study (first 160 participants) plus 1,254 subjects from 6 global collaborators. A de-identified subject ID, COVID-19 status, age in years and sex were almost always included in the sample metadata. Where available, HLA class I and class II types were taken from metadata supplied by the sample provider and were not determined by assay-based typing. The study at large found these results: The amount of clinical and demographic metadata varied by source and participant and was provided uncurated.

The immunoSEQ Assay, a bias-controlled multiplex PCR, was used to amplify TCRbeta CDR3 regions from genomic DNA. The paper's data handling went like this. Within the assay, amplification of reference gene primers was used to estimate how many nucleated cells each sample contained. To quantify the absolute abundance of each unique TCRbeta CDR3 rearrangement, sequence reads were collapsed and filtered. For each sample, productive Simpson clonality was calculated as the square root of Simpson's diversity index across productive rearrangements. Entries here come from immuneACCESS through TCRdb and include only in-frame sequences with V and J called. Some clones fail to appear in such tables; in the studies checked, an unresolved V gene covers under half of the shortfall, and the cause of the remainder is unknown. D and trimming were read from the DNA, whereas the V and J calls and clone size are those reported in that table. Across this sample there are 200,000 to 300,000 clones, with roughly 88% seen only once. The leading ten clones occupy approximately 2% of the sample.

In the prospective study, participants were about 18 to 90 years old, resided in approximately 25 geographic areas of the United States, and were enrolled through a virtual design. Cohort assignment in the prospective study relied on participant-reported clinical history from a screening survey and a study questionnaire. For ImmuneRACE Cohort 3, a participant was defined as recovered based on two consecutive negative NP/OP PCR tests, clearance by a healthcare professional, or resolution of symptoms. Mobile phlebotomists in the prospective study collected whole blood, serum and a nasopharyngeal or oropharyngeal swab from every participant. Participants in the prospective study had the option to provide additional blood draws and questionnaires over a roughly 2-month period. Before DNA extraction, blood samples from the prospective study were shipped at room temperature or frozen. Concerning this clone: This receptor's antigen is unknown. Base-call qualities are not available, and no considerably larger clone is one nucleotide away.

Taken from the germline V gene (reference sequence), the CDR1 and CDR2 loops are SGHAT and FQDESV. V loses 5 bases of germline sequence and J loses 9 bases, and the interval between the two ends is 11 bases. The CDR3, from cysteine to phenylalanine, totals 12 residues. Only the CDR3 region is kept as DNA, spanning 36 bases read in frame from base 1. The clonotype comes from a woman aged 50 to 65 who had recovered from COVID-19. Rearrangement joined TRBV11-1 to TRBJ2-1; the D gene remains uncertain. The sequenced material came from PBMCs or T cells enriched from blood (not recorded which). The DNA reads TGTGCCAGCAGCCCCCGGGTTGGTGAGCAGTTCTTC. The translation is CASSPRVGEQFF.